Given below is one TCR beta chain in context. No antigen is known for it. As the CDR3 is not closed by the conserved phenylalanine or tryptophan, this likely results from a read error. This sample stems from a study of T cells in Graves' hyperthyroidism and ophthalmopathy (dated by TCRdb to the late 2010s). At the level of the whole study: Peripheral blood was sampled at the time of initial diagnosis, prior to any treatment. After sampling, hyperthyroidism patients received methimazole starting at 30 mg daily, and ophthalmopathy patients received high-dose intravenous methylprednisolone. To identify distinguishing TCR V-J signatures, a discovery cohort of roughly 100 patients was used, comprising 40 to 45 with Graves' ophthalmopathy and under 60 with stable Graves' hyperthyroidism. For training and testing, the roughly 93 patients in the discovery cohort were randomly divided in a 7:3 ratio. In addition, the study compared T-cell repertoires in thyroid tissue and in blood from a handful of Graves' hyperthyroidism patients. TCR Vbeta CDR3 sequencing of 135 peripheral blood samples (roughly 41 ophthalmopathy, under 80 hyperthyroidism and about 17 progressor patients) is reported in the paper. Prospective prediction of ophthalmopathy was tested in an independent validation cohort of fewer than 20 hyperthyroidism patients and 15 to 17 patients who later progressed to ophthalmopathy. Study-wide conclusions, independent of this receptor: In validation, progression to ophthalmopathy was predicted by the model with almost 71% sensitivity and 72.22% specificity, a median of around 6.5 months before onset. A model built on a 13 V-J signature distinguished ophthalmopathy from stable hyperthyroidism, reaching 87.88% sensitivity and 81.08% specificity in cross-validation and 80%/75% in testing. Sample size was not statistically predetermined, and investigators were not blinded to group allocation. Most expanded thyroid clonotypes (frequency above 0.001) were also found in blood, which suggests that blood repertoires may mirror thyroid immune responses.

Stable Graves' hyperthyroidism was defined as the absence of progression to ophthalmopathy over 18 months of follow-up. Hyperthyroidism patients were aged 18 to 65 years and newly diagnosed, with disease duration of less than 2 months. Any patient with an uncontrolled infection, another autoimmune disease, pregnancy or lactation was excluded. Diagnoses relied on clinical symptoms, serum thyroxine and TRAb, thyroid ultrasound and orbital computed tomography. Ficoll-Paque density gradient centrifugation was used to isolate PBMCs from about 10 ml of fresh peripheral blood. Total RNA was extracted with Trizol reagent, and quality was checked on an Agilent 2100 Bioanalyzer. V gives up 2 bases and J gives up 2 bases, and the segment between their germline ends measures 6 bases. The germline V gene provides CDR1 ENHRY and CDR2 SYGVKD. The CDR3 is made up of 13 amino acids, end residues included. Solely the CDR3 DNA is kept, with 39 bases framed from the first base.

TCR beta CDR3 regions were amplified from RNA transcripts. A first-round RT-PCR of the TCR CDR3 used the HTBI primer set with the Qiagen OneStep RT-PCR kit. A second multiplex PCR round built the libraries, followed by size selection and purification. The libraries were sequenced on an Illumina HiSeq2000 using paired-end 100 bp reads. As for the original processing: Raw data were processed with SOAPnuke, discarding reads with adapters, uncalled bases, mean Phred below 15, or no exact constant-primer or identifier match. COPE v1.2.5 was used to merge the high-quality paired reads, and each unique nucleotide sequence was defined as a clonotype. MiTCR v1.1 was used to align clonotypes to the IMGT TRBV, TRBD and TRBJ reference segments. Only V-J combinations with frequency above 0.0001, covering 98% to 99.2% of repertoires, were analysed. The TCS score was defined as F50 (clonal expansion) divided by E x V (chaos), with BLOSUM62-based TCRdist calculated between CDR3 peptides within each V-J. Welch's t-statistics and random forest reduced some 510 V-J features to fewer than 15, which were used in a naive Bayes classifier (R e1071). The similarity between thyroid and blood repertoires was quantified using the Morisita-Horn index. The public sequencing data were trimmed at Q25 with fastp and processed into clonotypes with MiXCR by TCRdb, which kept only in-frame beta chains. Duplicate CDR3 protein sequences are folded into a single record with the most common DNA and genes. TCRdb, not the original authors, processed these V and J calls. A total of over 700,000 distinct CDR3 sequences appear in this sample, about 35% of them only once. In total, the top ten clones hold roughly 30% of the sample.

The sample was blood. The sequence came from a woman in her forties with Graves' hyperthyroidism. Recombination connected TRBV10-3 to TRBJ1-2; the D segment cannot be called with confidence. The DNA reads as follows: TGTGCCATCAGTGAGGGACCGAACTATGGCTACACCCTC. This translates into CAISEGPNYGYTL.